This TCR beta chain appears in the sequencing data of a study of post-analysis software for immune sequencing data. Study findings and constraints: Roughly five TRBV segments appeared more often in patients than in controls, and TRBV5-6, TRBV5-1 and TRBV20-1 were among these.

Unique molecular identifiers featured in each of the TCR beta cDNA libraries. TCRdb re-called the PCR reads through MiXCR, storing one row per CDR3 protein. The sample lists 750,000 to 950,000 distinct CDR3 sequences, roughly 58% occurring once. The CDR3 is made up of 14 amino acids. V gave up 5 bases and J gave up 1 base, with 11 bases separating them. Per germline, CDR1 SEHNR and CDR2 FQNEAQ (reference sequence). As to this clonotype: Its antigen is undetermined.

The chain links TRBV7-9 to TRBJ1-1; D not resolved. Sequenced sample: blood. The receptor comes from a girl aged 5-17 years with multiple sclerosis. The CDR3 spells CASSLQQSNTEAFF. CDR3 coding DNA: TGTGCCAGCAGCCTCCAACAATCGAACACTGAAGCTTTCTTT.